The 26 T cell receptor beta chains below were found in one sample sequenced in a study of blood T cell repertoires in COVID-19. Some clones are missing from TCRdb's copy, which holds only in-frame ones; the method was immunoSEQ multiplex PCR. The table includes under 300,000 clones, around 89% detected once. Sequencing was performed on PBMCs or T cells enriched from blood (not recorded which). These receptors were taken from a woman between 55 and 75 years old in a cohort exposed to, infected with or recovered from COVID-19 (not recorded which).

This chain links TRBV15 with TRBJ2-1; TRBD2 matches 8 bases. Germline lookup yields CDR1 LNHNV and CDR2 YYDKDF (reference sequence). Trimming cost V 5 bases and J 6 bases; bases outside gene matches: 9. This CDR3 has 15 amino acids. The CDR3 here is CATSPGGAQGNEQFF. In nucleotides, the CDR3 is TGTGCCACCAGCCCGGGGGGGGCGCAGGGCAATGAGCAGTTCTTC. Full variable domain (remainder filled in from reference TRBV15 and TRBJ2-1): DAMVIQNPRYQVTQFGKPVTLSCSQTLNHNVMYWYQQKSSQAPKLLFHYYDKDFNNEADTPDNFQSRRPNTSFCFLDIRSPGLGDTAMYLCATSPGGAQGNEQFFGPGTRLTVL.

The gene calls are TRBV16 and TRBJ1-2, with a possible D match to TRBD1 (6 bases). Trimming left V 0 bases short and J 1 base short, with 9 bases between. The CDR3 has 15 residues. The germline V gene has CDR1 KGHSY and CDR2 FQNENV. CDR3 coding DNA: TGTGCCAGCAGCCAATCGACACAGGGTAACTATGGCTACACCTTC. Its translation: CASSQSTQGNYGYTF.

This chain joins TRBV7-9 and TRBJ1-3, with a tentative D call TRBD1 (6 bases). Trimming left V 1 base short and J 10 bases short, with 14 bases between. Germline loops: CDR1 SEHNR, CDR2 FQNEAQ (reference sequence). The CDR3 runs to 14 residues. For the CDR3, the DNA is TGTGCCAGCAGCTTAGTAGGACAGATTACAACCATATATTTT. Its protein product is CASSLVGQITTIYF.

This chain links TRBV9 with TRBJ2-1, with TRBD2 identical over 10 bases. This CDR3 region has 18 residues. CDR1 and CDR2 (germline): SGDLS, YYNGEE. The V and J ends lost 6 bases and 2 bases, in that order; junction bases with no gene match: 14. The CDR3 spells CASTQRASGSLAYNEQFF. DNA of the CDR3: TGTGCCAGCACCCAGAGGGCTAGCGGGAGTCTCGCCTACAATGAGCAGTTCTTC.

The V gene is TRBV7-9, the J gene TRBJ2-5; D not certain. V was cut by 4 bases and J by 3 bases, with 3 bases left in between. CDR3 size: 11 residues. The germline V gene encodes CDR1 SEHNR and CDR2 FQNEAQ (reference sequence). The CDR3, as DNA: TGTGCCAGCAGCTCAAAAGAGACCCAGTACTTC. The encoded protein is CASSSKETQYF.

The rearrangement links TRBV27 to TRBJ1-2; D might be TRBD1 (6 bases). The length of the CDR3 is 18 residues. The V gene's germline CDR1 is MNHEY and CDR2 SMNVEV (reference sequence). Trimming left V 0 bases short and J 7 bases short, with 24 bases between. The CDR3 loop reads CASSLSGQGLNRVSGYTF. The CDR3 nucleotides read TGTGCCAGCAGTTTATCGGGCCAGGGGCTTAATCGGGTCAGTGGCTACACCTTC.

The V call is TRBV28, the J call TRBJ1-2; tentatively, D is TRBD1 (5 bases). V lost 4 bases and J lost 3, with 12 bases in between. This CDR3 contains 14 residues. Germline-derived CDR1 and CDR2 are MDHEN and SYDVKM. The CDR3 sequence: CASSSAGHDYGYTF. As DNA, the CDR3 is TGTGCCAGCAGTTCGGCAGGGCATGACTATGGCTACACCTTC.

This chain links TRBV27 with TRBJ1-1; 8 nucleotides line up with TRBD1. J lost 5 bases, V lost 5 bases, and 4 bases had no gene match. Germline CDR1 is MNHEY and CDR2 is SMNVEV (reference sequence). The CDR3 sequence is 13 residues long. The CDR3 bases are TGTGCCAGCAGTCTTACAGGGGGGACTGAAGCTTTCTTT. It specifies CASSLTGGTEAFF.

The chain uses TRBV10-3 and TRBJ2-7; D is possibly TRBD2 (7 bases). This CDR3 is 15 amino acids long. Trimming removed 0 bases at V and 5 bases at J, with 14 bases between. Germline V gene lookup returns CDR1 ENHRY and CDR2 SYGVKD. CDR3 sequence: CAISESGGARNEQYF. CDR3 DNA: TGTGCCATCAGTGAGTCAGGGGGGGCGCGGAACGAGCAGTACTTC.

The gene calls are TRBV7-9 and TRBJ2-1; 8 nucleotides align to TRBD1. This CDR3 region has 15 residues. V gave up 6 bases and J gave up 4 bases; unmatched junction bases: 8. Germline loops: CDR1 SEHNR, CDR2 FQNEAQ (reference sequence). The CDR3 DNA reads as TGTGCCAGCAGACACGGGACAGGTGATTACAATGAGCAGTTCTTC. This gives the protein CASRHGTGDYNEQFF.

V gene TRBV2 combines with J gene TRBJ2-1, with D perhaps matching TRBD2 (6 bases). The germline CDR1 and CDR2 sequences are SNHLY and FYNNEI. CDR3 length equals 11 residues. V lost 7 bases to trimming and J lost 9 bases, with 10 bases between them. The CDR3 DNA follows: TGTGCCAGCACAGTGGGGGGTGAGCAGTTCTTC. Amino acids: CASTVGGEQFF.

The chain recombines TRBV5-8 with TRBJ2-7; 8 bases line up with TRBD1. This CDR3 is 16 amino acids long. Per the germline V gene, CDR1 is SGHTS and CDR2 is YDEGEE. Trimming removed 0 bases from V and 1 base from J; junction bases left unmatched: 6. Here the CDR3 DNA reads TGTGCCAGCAGCTTGGGTTACGGACAGGGATCCTACGAGCAGTACTTC. Residues: CASSLGYGQGSYEQYF.

The DNA of the CDR3 is TGTGCCAGCGGCCCCCGGGGGTGGCGGACCGGGGAGCTGTTTTTT. Amino acids: CASGPRGWRTGELFF. The V call is TRBV9, the J call TRBJ2-2; possible D gene TRBD2, 6 bases. This CDR3 comprises 15 residues. CDR1 SGDLS and CDR2 YYNGEE come from the germline V gene. Trimming cost V 7 bases and J 5 bases, with 18 bases left between them.

The genes are TRBV19 and TRBJ2-4; 8 bases are shared with TRBD1. The CDR3 is 14 residues long. Trimming removed 5 bases from V and 6 bases from J; junction bases left unmatched: 6. Germline V gene data show CDR1 as LNHDA and CDR2 as SQIVND (reference sequence). The CDR3 bases are TGTGCCAGTAGTGACGACAGGGGCCCAAACATTCAGTACTTC. Its translation is CASSDDRGPNIQYF.

J is TRBJ2-7 and V is TRBV7-2; TRBD1 agrees at 10 bases. The germline V gene encodes CDR1 SGHTA and CDR2 FQGNSA. This CDR3 region has 14 residues. Trimming took 6 bases from V and 5 from J; bases not matched to a gene: 7. The CDR3 protein is CASRRGQGNHEQYF. DNA for the CDR3: TGTGCCAGCAGACGGGGACAGGGGAACCACGAGCAGTACTTC.

The chain links TRBV6-2 or TRBV6-3 to TRBJ2-7, with 7 bases lining up with TRBD2. Germline V gene data show CDR1 as MNHEY and CDR2 as SVGEGT. This CDR3 spans 15 amino acids. The V and J ends lost 5 bases and 5 bases, in that order; junction bases with no gene match: 12. The CDR3 DNA sequence: TGTGCCAGCAGTATCAGGGAGGGAATAAGGAACGAGCAGTACTTC. Residues: CASSIREGIRNEQYF.

This chain connects TRBV5-1 to TRBJ2-1; 9 bases are a match to TRBD1. This CDR3 is 16 amino acids long. The J segment lost 2 bases and the V segment lost 0 bases, leaving 3 bases of the junction unmatched. Germline V gene lookup returns CDR1 SGHRS and CDR2 YFSETQ. CDR3 amino acids: CASSLDRGQTYNEQFF. DNA of the CDR3: TGCGCCAGCAGCTTGGACAGGGGGCAGACCTACAATGAGCAGTTCTTC. Drawing the rest from reference TRBV5-1 and TRBJ2-1, the complete variable domain is KAGVTQTPRYLIKTRGQQVTLSCSPISGHRSVSWYQQTPGQGLQFLFEYFSETQRNKGNFPGRFSGRQFSNSRSEMNVSTLELGDSALYLCASSLDRGQTYNEQFFGPGTRLTVL.

CDR3 sequence: CASSVAPTGTGKEQFF. CDR3 nucleotide sequence: TGTGCCAGCAGCGTAGCCCCCACCGGGACAGGGAAAGAGCAGTTCTTC. V usage is TRBV9 and J usage is TRBJ2-1; 9 bases align to TRBD1. The CDR3 extends over 16 amino acids. Germline V gives CDR1 SGDLS, CDR2 YYNGEE. The V gene end was trimmed by 0 bases and the J gene end by 10 bases; junction bases not matched to a gene: 11.

The chain employs TRBV11-2 and TRBJ2-1, with a possible D match to TRBD1 (6 bases). The germline V and J ends were trimmed by 5 bases and 3 bases, with 11 bases remaining between them. Germline CDR1 SGHAT, CDR2 FQNNGV. The CDR3 length is 14 residues. CDR3 sequence reads: CASSLQGIYNEQFF. In DNA, the CDR3 is TGTGCCAGCAGCCTACAGGGCATCTACAATGAGCAGTTCTTC.

V and J are TRBV18 and TRBJ2-7; 9 positions agree with TRBD1. Germline V lookup: CDR1 KGHSH, CDR2 LQKENI. The CDR3 sequence is 18 residues long. V was clipped by 2 bases and J by 2 bases; unmatched bases: 13. CDR3 residues: CASSPLGQGPFATYEQYF. In DNA form, the CDR3 reads TGTGCCAGCTCACCATTGGGACAGGGCCCCTTTGCGACCTACGAGCAGTACTTC.

J is TRBJ2-2 and V is TRBV7-9, with 9 nucleotides matching TRBD1. The V gene end was trimmed by 3 bases and the J gene end by 6 bases; junction bases not matched to a gene: 5. The CDR3 has 15 amino acids. Looked up from germline, CDR1 is SEHNR and CDR2 is FQNEAQ (reference sequence). This CDR3 reads CASSLGTGLPGELFF. The CDR3 region has the DNA TGTGCCAGCAGCTTGGGGACAGGGCTACCCGGGGAGCTGTTTTTT.

V gene TRBV7-3 combines with J gene TRBJ2-7; the D gene is possibly TRBD1 (6 bases). Looked up from germline, CDR1 is SGHTA and CDR2 is FQGTGA. Trimming removed 2 bases at V and 5 bases at J, with 16 bases between. This CDR3 comprises 15 residues. DNA for the CDR3: TGTGCCAGCAGCTTACGCGGCCAGGGGAGCAACGAGCAGTACTTC. It encodes CASSLRGQGSNEQYF.

J is TRBJ1-5 and V is TRBV5-5; perhaps TRBD1 as D (6 bases). The CDR3 consists of 16 residues. Germline V lookup: CDR1 SGHKS, CDR2 YYEKEE (reference sequence). Trimming took 0 bases from V and 4 from J, leaving 14 bases between them. As DNA, the CDR3 is TGTGCCAGCAGCTTGGGGACAGTTTGGGGAAATCAGCCCCAGCATTTT. This gives the protein CASSLGTVWGNQPQHF.

This rearrangement joins TRBV7-9 to TRBJ1-1; D is possibly TRBD1 (5 bases). V lost 7 bases to trimming and J lost 0 bases, with 18 bases between them. In germline, CDR1 is SEHNR, CDR2 FQNEAQ (reference sequence). The CDR3 has 16 residues. The chain's CDR3 is CASTGSGAKMNTEAFF. The CDR3 DNA reads as TGTGCCAGCACCGGATCTGGGGCGAAAATGAACACTGAAGCTTTCTTT.

J is TRBJ2-2 and V is TRBV5-1; 13 positions match TRBD2. There are 15 residues in the CDR3. J was trimmed by 1 base and V by 7 bases; bases with no gene match: 1. CDR1 is SGHRS and CDR2 is YFSETQ in the germline V gene. CDR3 loop: CASRLAGGNTGELFF. DNA of the CDR3: TGCGCCAGCCGACTAGCGGGAGGGAACACCGGGGAGCTGTTTTTT.

This chain joins TRBV2 and TRBJ2-1, with D maybe TRBD1 (6 bases). This CDR3 contains 13 residues. V was cut by 6 bases and J by 10 bases, with 16 bases left in between. Germline CDR1 and CDR2: SNHLY and FYNNEI. CDR3 region: CASRTTGFREQFF. DNA for the CDR3: TGTGCCAGCAGGACTACAGGGTTTCGCGAGCAGTTCTTC.